This TCR beta chain was identified during a study of cytomegalovirus exposure and HLA in healthy donors. Study results and limitations: The majority of TCR sequences were rare, yet some public TCRs appeared in many donors.

Germline V gene lookup returns CDR1 SGHTA and CDR2 FQGNSA. This CDR3 comprises 13 residues. Deletions cut 4 bases from V and 2 bases from J, with 9 bases between. The data were produced by immunoSEQ multiplex PCR, yet TCRdb's version contains in-frame clones alone and is incomplete. The profile shows tens of thousands of clones, about 92% of them singletons. Regarding this clone: Its antigen is as yet unknown.

The chain is built from TRBV7-2 and TRBJ2-7, with a tentative D call TRBD2 (5 bases). The source material was PBMCs. The source of this sequence is a woman between 18 and 30 years old in good health and CMV-seronegative. The CDR3 DNA sequence: TGTGCCAGCAGCTGGGTCGGGGCCTACGAGCAGTACTTC. Translating gives CASSWVGAYEQYF.